This T cell receptor beta chain stems from a study of breast tumors, draining lymph nodes, adjacent tissues. Study-wide results and caveats: That most tumor T cells come from lymph nodes remained unproven. Tumors had less TCR diversity than lymph nodes, more than nontumor tissue. The data were judged consistent with most tumor T cells coming from lymph node and expanding in tumor.

The V end was cut by 3 bases, the J end by 2 bases, with 5 bases between. Germline loops: CDR1 MNHNS, CDR2 SASEGT. CDR3 size: 13 residues. Breast cancer patients provided tissue from their axillary draining lymph nodes. For this clonotype: Its antigen is undetermined.

TCRdb re-derived calls from the multiplex PCR reads in MiXCR, one entry per CDR3 protein. The sample yields about 170,000 distinct CDR3 sequences, roughly 35% seen once. V and J are TRBV6-1 and TRBJ2-4, with D perhaps matching TRBD2 (5 bases). This sequence originates from a female donor with breast cancer. Some clones in this sample may be carry-over from other donors' samples. Material for sequencing was axillary lymph node tissue. The CDR3 is CASSDGTKNIQYF. DNA of the CDR3: TGTGCCAGCAGTGACGGGACCAAAAACATTCAGTACTTC.